These T cell receptor beta chains were read from a single sample in a study of T cell changes during pregnancy in multiple sclerosis. Clones were read by immunoSEQ multiplex PCR, and TCRdb kept only the in-frame ones, dropping some. The table records about 38,000 clones, 90% to 95% of them present only once. The starting material was CD8+ T cells from peripheral blood mononuclear cells, obtained in the second trimester of pregnancy. These TCRs come from a female donor with multiple sclerosis, enrolled in a pregnancy study. The CDR3 runs from the conserved cysteine through the conserved F or W. Each record gives: D gene, clone size, V gene, J gene, CDR3 DNA, CDR3 protein. D genes are given only for firm matches. Some rows have no size entry. The others give once, few or many, or a class for an expanded clone.

d_call: TRBD1
clone_size: NA
v_call: TRBV27
j_call: TRBJ1-4
cdr3_nt: TGTGCCAGCAGTTTATGGACAGGGGTGTCGGAAAAACTGTTTTTT
cdr3_aa: CASSLWTGVSEKLFF

d_call: TRBD2
clone_size: NA
v_call: TRBV27
j_call: TRBJ2-5
cdr3_nt: TGTGCCAGCAGTCCGACTAGCGGGTCCCCCCAAGAGACCCAGTACTTC
cdr3_aa: CASSPTSGSPQETQYF

d_call: TRBD1
clone_size: NA
v_call: TRBV2
j_call: TRBJ1-2
cdr3_nt: TGTGCCTCTGACAGGGATGGCTACACCTTC
cdr3_aa: CASDRDGYTF

d_call: NA
clone_size: NA
v_call: TRBV25-1
j_call: TRBJ1-2
cdr3_nt: TGTGCCAGCAGTGAATGGGTATCGGAGGGGATTTGTCCCTATGGCTACACCTTC
cdr3_aa: CASSEWVSEGICPYGYTF

d_call: TRBD1
clone_size: NA
v_call: TRBV5-5
j_call: TRBJ1-1
cdr3_nt: TGTGCCAGCAGCTTGCAGGGGGCGTACACTGAAGCTTTCTTT
cdr3_aa: CASSLQGAYTEAFF

d_call: TRBD1
clone_size: NA
v_call: TRBV4-2
j_call: TRBJ1-5
cdr3_nt: TGTGCCAGCAGCCCGAACAGGGGGGGCAATCAGCCCCAGCATTTT
cdr3_aa: CASSPNRGGNQPQHF

d_call: NA
clone_size: NA
v_call: TRBV6-5
j_call: TRBJ2-1
cdr3_nt: TGTGCCAGCAGGAGGGAAAGTTTATTCGTAGATGAGCAGTTCTTC
cdr3_aa: CASRRESLFVDEQFF

d_call: NA
clone_size: NA
v_call: TRBV7-8
j_call: TRBJ1-3
cdr3_nt: TGTGCCAGCAGCTTAGGGGCCTCTGGAAACACCATATATTTT
cdr3_aa: CASSLGASGNTIYF

d_call: NA
clone_size: NA
v_call: TRBV7-9
j_call: TRBJ1-6
cdr3_nt: TGTGCCAGCAGCAAACCAGGGTACTATAATTCACCCCTCCACTTT
cdr3_aa: CASSKPGYYNSPLHF

d_call: NA
clone_size: NA
v_call: TRBV29-1
j_call: TRBJ2-5
cdr3_nt: TGCAGCGTTGAAGATCTCGTACAGGGAGAGACCCAGTACTTC
cdr3_aa: CSVEDLVQGETQYF

d_call: TRBD1
clone_size: NA
v_call: TRBV19
j_call: TRBJ2-5
cdr3_nt: TGTGCCAGTACGACAGGGTACCAAGAGACCCAGTACTTC
cdr3_aa: CASTTGYQETQYF

d_call: NA
clone_size: NA
v_call: TRBV7-9
j_call: TRBJ2-7
cdr3_nt: TGTGCCAGCAGCTGGAGGGGACTCCCCGCGGGGGAGCAGTACTTC
cdr3_aa: CASSWRGLPAGEQYF

d_call: NA
clone_size: NA
v_call: TRBV29-1
j_call: TRBJ2-1
cdr3_nt: TGCAGCGTGGATCCGGGAGCCGAGCAGTTCTTC
cdr3_aa: CSVDPGAEQFF

d_call: TRBD1
clone_size: NA
v_call: TRBV4-3
j_call: TRBJ1-3
cdr3_nt: TGCGCCAGCAGCCAAGACAAGGTGGACAGGCCTCCTTCTGGAAACACCATATATTTT
cdr3_aa: CASSQDKVDRPPSGNTIYF

d_call: TRBD1
clone_size: NA
v_call: TRBV18
j_call: TRBJ2-7
cdr3_nt: TGTGCCAGCTCACCACCGGGACAGCCGAGCTCCTACGAGCAGTACTTC
cdr3_aa: CASSPPGQPSSYEQYF

d_call: NA
clone_size: NA
v_call: TRBV7-2
j_call: TRBJ2-7
cdr3_nt: TGTGCCAGCAGCTCCTCGACAGAGAGCTCCTACGAGCAGTACTTC
cdr3_aa: CASSSSTESSYEQYF

d_call: NA
clone_size: NA
v_call: TRBV29-1
j_call: TRBJ1-2
cdr3_nt: TGCAGCGTTGAAGCTCCCCTACAGGGCGATGGCTACACCTTC
cdr3_aa: CSVEAPLQGDGYTF

d_call: TRBD1
clone_size: NA
v_call: TRBV7-9
j_call: TRBJ1-5
cdr3_nt: TGTGCCAGCAGCCGGACAGGGGAGAATCAGCCCCAGCATTTT
cdr3_aa: CASSRTGENQPQHF

d_call: TRBD2
clone_size: NA
v_call: TRBV4-3
j_call: TRBJ2-1
cdr3_nt: TGCGCCAGCAGCCCAAGGACTAGCGTCATCAATGAGCAGTTCTTC
cdr3_aa: CASSPRTSVINEQFF

d_call: NA
clone_size: NA
v_call: TRBV7-3
j_call: TRBJ1-5
cdr3_nt: TGTGCCAGCAGCTTAACGAACAGTCAGCCCCAGCATTTT
cdr3_aa: CASSLTNSQPQHF

d_call: TRBD1
clone_size: NA
v_call: TRBV30
j_call: TRBJ1-2
cdr3_nt: TGTGCCTGGAGTGTAGACAGGGGGAATGGCTACACCTTC
cdr3_aa: CAWSVDRGNGYTF

d_call: TRBD1
clone_size: NA
v_call: TRBV9
j_call: TRBJ2-1
cdr3_nt: TGTGCCAGCAGCGTTGCAAGGACAGGTATGAATGAGCAGTTCTTC
cdr3_aa: CASSVARTGMNEQFF

d_call: NA
clone_size: NA
v_call: TRBV5-5
j_call: TRBJ2-1
cdr3_nt: TGTGCCAGCAGCTTGGCTCAGGGACTGAGCTCCTACAATGAGCAGTTCTTC
cdr3_aa: CASSLAQGLSSYNEQFF

d_call: NA
clone_size: NA
v_call: TRBV6-6
j_call: TRBJ2-1
cdr3_nt: TGTGCCAGCAGTTACGGCGTAGCGGACCCCTACAATGAGCAGTTCTTC
cdr3_aa: CASSYGVADPYNEQFF

d_call: NA
clone_size: once
v_call: TRBV9
j_call: TRBJ2-1
cdr3_nt: TGTGCCAGCAGGGAGGGCAATGAGCAGTTCTTC
cdr3_aa: CASREGNEQFF

d_call: NA
clone_size: NA
v_call: TRBV4-2
j_call: TRBJ1-5
cdr3_nt: TGTGCCAGCAGCCAAGTTCACGTGACAAGGTTTACGTTCAATCAGCCCCAGCATTTT
cdr3_aa: CASSQVHVTRFTFNQPQHF

d_call: TRBD1
clone_size: once
v_call: TRBV5-1
j_call: TRBJ2-5
cdr3_nt: TGCGCCAGCAGCTTGGCGGTTGGACAGGAGGAGACCCAGTACTTC
cdr3_aa: CASSLAVGQEETQYF

d_call: NA
clone_size: NA
v_call: TRBV19
j_call: TRBJ2-3
cdr3_nt: TGTGCCACCCATTCGGGTCAGGGAACAGATACGCAGTATTTT
cdr3_aa: CATHSGQGTDTQYF

d_call: TRBD2
clone_size: once
v_call: TRBV27
j_call: TRBJ2-5
cdr3_nt: TGTGCCAGCAGTTTACCCACAATAGCGGGAGGGATCGAGACCCAGTACTTC
cdr3_aa: CASSLPTIAGGIETQYF

d_call: TRBD2
clone_size: NA
v_call: TRBV10-3
j_call: TRBJ2-7
cdr3_nt: TGTGCCATCAGTGGGTCCGGGGGGGATCCCTACGAGCAGTACTTC
cdr3_aa: CAISGSGGDPYEQYF

d_call: NA
clone_size: NA
v_call: TRBV27
j_call: TRBJ2-7
cdr3_nt: TGTGCCAGCAGTCCGACGGGGTACGAGCAGTACTTC
cdr3_aa: CASSPTGYEQYF

d_call: NA
clone_size: NA
v_call: TRBV19
j_call: TRBJ2-3
cdr3_nt: TGTGCCAGTAGTCTGCCCGGGGAGTCTTCTAGCACAGATACGCAGTATTTT
cdr3_aa: CASSLPGESSSTDTQYF

d_call: TRBD1
clone_size: NA
v_call: TRBV4-1
j_call: TRBJ2-5
cdr3_nt: TGCGCCAGCAGCCAAGGGACAGGGGGATCCCAAGAGACCCAGTACTTC
cdr3_aa: CASSQGTGGSQETQYF

d_call: TRBD1
clone_size: NA
v_call: TRBV30
j_call: TRBJ1-2
cdr3_nt: TGTGCCTTAGACAGGGGTGGCTATGGCTACACCTTC
cdr3_aa: CALDRGGYGYTF

d_call: NA
clone_size: NA
v_call: TRBV7-6
j_call: TRBJ2-2
cdr3_nt: TGTGCCAGCAGCGGCGGGGTCACCGGGGAGCTGTTTTTT
cdr3_aa: CASSGGVTGELFF

d_call: NA
clone_size: NA
v_call: TRBV6-5
j_call: TRBJ1-1
cdr3_nt: TGTGCCAGCAGTTCGAAACAGGGTCCTCCGGGCACTGAAGCTTTCTTT
cdr3_aa: CASSSKQGPPGTEAFF

d_call: NA
clone_size: NA
v_call: TRBV7-9
j_call: TRBJ2-3
cdr3_nt: TGTGCCAGCAGCTTATCGTTCGGGTTGGCTAGCAGTACTACAGATACGCAGTATTTT
cdr3_aa: CASSLSFGLASSTTDTQYF

d_call: TRBD2
clone_size: NA
v_call: TRBV9
j_call: TRBJ2-1
cdr3_nt: TGTGCCAGCAGCCTAGCGGGGGGGGAGGGAGATGAGCAGTTCTTC
cdr3_aa: CASSLAGGEGDEQFF

d_call: TRBD1
clone_size: NA
v_call: TRBV2
j_call: TRBJ1-1
cdr3_nt: TGTGCCAGCAGTGAATGGCCAATACAGGGGAGCAACACTGAAGCTTTCTTT
cdr3_aa: CASSEWPIQGSNTEAFF

d_call: NA
clone_size: NA
v_call: TRBV2
j_call: TRBJ1-4
cdr3_nt: TGTGCCAGCAGTCTCCCCCAGAATGAAAAACTGTTTTTT
cdr3_aa: CASSLPQNEKLFF

d_call: NA
clone_size: NA
v_call: TRBV7-9
j_call: TRBJ2-7
cdr3_nt: TGTGCCAGCAGCTTAGCGGATTGGGCTCTTACCTCGTGGGACGAGCAGTACTTC
cdr3_aa: CASSLADWALTSWDEQYF

d_call: NA
clone_size: NA
v_call: TRBV6-5
j_call: TRBJ1-2
cdr3_nt: TGTGCCAGCAGTCCTGGCGGGGGTTTCGGTGGCTACACCTTC
cdr3_aa: CASSPGGGFGGYTF

d_call: NA
clone_size: NA
v_call: TRBV13
j_call: TRBJ2-1
cdr3_nt: TGTGCCAGCAGCTCCGGGGGGCTGGGGATCTCCTACAATGAGCAGTTCTTC
cdr3_aa: CASSSGGLGISYNEQFF

d_call: NA
clone_size: NA
v_call: TRBV2
j_call: TRBJ1-1
cdr3_nt: TGTGCCAGCTTGGCGGGGAGAAAAGAAGCTTTCTTT
cdr3_aa: CASLAGRKEAFF

d_call: NA
clone_size: NA
v_call: TRBV5-6
j_call: TRBJ1-1
cdr3_nt: TGTGCCAGCAGCCAAGCAAACAGCTGGATGAACACTGAAGCTTTCTTT
cdr3_aa: CASSQANSWMNTEAFF

d_call: TRBD1
clone_size: NA
v_call: TRBV7-6
j_call: TRBJ2-1
cdr3_nt: TGTGCCAGCAGCACCCCCGGGACAGCCTCCCGCGGTATCGACAATGAGCAGTTCTTC
cdr3_aa: CASSTPGTASRGIDNEQFF

d_call: TRBD2
clone_size: NA
v_call: TRBV19
j_call: TRBJ2-1
cdr3_nt: TGTGCCAGTAGCCCTTGGGGAGGGCCCAATGAGCAGTTCTTC
cdr3_aa: CASSPWGGPNEQFF

d_call: TRBD1
clone_size: NA
v_call: TRBV25-1
j_call: TRBJ2-1
cdr3_nt: TGTGCCAGCAGTGTTTTGTGGGACAGGGCGAATGAGCAGTTCTTC
cdr3_aa: CASSVLWDRANEQFF

d_call: NA
clone_size: NA
v_call: TRBV27
j_call: TRBJ1-6
cdr3_nt: TGTGCCAGCAGTTCCGGAGACAGCATATATTCACCCCTCCACTTT
cdr3_aa: CASSSGDSIYSPLHF

d_call: TRBD1
clone_size: NA
v_call: TRBV9
j_call: TRBJ1-6
cdr3_nt: TGTGCCAGCAGCGTAGCTTTAGAGGACAGGGATTATAATTCACCCCTCCACTTT
cdr3_aa: CASSVALEDRDYNSPLHF

d_call: NA
clone_size: NA
v_call: TRBV7-2
j_call: TRBJ2-3
cdr3_nt: TGTGCCAGCAGCTCCGGGGTGAGCACAGATACGCAGTATTTT
cdr3_aa: CASSSGVSTDTQYF

d_call: TRBD1
clone_size: NA
v_call: TRBV7-9
j_call: TRBJ2-2
cdr3_nt: TGTGCCAGCAGCGCGACAGGGGGCTCTAACGGGGAGCTGTTTTTT
cdr3_aa: CASSATGGSNGELFF

d_call: NA
clone_size: few
v_call: TRBV30
j_call: TRBJ1-1
cdr3_nt: TGTGCCTGGAGCGCGACAGGGAACACTGAAGCTTTCTTT
cdr3_aa: CAWSATGNTEAFF

d_call: NA
clone_size: NA
v_call: TRBV6-6
j_call: TRBJ2-5
cdr3_nt: TGTGCCAGCAGCCTCCTACAGGGAGGGGTTGTGGAGACCCAGTACTTC
cdr3_aa: CASSLLQGGVVETQYF

d_call: NA
clone_size: NA
v_call: TRBV7-9
j_call: TRBJ2-7
cdr3_nt: TGTGCCAGCAGCTCCGGACAACTCTACGAGCAGTACTTC
cdr3_aa: CASSSGQLYEQYF